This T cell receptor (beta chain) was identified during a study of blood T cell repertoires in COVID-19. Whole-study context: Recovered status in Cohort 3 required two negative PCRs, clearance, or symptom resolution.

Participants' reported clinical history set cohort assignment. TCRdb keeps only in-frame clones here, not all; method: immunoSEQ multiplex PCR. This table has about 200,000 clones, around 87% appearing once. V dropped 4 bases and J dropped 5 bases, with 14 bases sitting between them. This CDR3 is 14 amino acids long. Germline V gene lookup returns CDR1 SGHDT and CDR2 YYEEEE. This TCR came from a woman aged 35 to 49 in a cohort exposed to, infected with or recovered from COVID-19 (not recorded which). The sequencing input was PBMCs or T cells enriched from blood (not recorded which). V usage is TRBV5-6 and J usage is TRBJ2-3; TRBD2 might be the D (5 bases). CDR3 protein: CASSPSNGGDTQYF. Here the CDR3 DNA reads TGTGCCAGCAGCCCCTCTAACGGAGGAGATACGCAGTATTTT.